This is a list of T cell receptor beta chains from one sample in a study of T cell repertoires in MIS-A myocarditis. Method: immunoSEQ multiplex PCR; TCRdb's copy keeps in-frame clones and lacks some. The sample lists roughly 12,000 clones, 65% to 90% occurring once. The sequencing input was right ventricle heart tissue obtained at autopsy. The source of these receptors is a man aged 18 to 29 with fulminant myocarditis from multisystem inflammatory syndrome in adults (MIS-A) after COVID-19. The CDR3 runs from the conserved cysteine through the conserved F or W. D genes are given only for firm matches. Clone size, where shown, is once, few, many, or a class for clones that have expanded.

abundance	d_gene	j_gene	v_gene	CDR3nt	CDR3aa
.	.	TRBJ2-1	TRBV7-9	TGTGCCAGCAGGGATATATACAGGGTCAGCAATGAGCAGTTCTTC	CASRDIYRVSNEQFF
.	TRBD1	TRBJ2-2	TRBV23-1	TGCGCCAGCAGTCAAGTGCGACCAAGCCGGGACAGGGGGCATCCCGAAATGACCGGGGAGCTGTTTTTT	CASSQVRPSRDRGHPEMTGELFF
.	TRBD2	TRBJ2-1	TRBV19	TGTGCCAGTAGTATTGGCGGGAGTATAGGCAATGAGCAGTTCTTC	CASSIGGSIGNEQFF
.	.	TRBJ1-1	TRBV19	TGTGCCAGTAGTATAGTTCGAGGGGACGTAAGAATGAACACTGAAGCTTTCTTT	CASSIVRGDVRMNTEAFF
once	.	TRBJ2-7	TRBV5-1	TGCGCCAGCAGCTCCGGGGCCTACGAGCAGTACTTC	CASSSGAYEQYF
.	.	TRBJ2-7	TRBV10-3	TGTGCCATCAGTCCGGGGGCTACCTACGAGCAGTACTTC	CAISPGATYEQYF
.	TRBD1	TRBJ2-7	TRBV5-4	TGTGCCAGCAGCTCCGGGACAGGGGGCGCCTACGAGCAGTACTTC	CASSSGTGGAYEQYF
.	.	TRBJ2-1	TRBV7-3	TGTGCCAGCAGCGTTGTGGGACGGAGCTACAATGAGCAGTTCTTC	CASSVVGRSYNEQFF
.	.	TRBJ1-5	TRBV4-1	TGCGCCAGCAGCCTTACTATTACTAGTAGCAATCAGCCCCAGCATTTT	CASSLTITSSNQPQHF
.	TRBD1	TRBJ1-2	TRBV27	TGTGCCAGCAGTTTCCGGACAGGCTATGGTTACACCTTC	CASSFRTGYGYTF
.	TRBD1	TRBJ1-1	TRBV6-5	TGTGCCAGCAGATACGGGGGACAGGGGAGGGTAGCTTTCTTT	CASRYGGQGRVAFF
.	.	TRBJ2-3	TRBV15	TGTGCCACCAGCAGAGATAATACGGTAGATACGCAGTATTTT	CATSRDNTVDTQYF
.	TRBD1	TRBJ1-2	TRBV28	TGTGCCAGCAGTTCGGGACAGCAAATTGGTGGCTACACCTTC	CASSSGQQIGGYTF
.	.	TRBJ1-4	TRBV3-1/TRBV3-2	TGTGCCAGCAGCCGAATCCAACAGGGTCGTAATGAAAAACTGTTTTTT	CASSRIQQGRNEKLFF
.	.	TRBJ1-2	TRBV12-3/TRBV12-4	TGTGCCACCCAGCGGGGGGCGTTCTATGGCTACACCTTC	CATQRGAFYGYTF
.	.	TRBJ1-1	TRBV12-3/TRBV12-4	TGTGCCAGCAGCTTCGCAGAGAACACTGAAGCTTTCTTT	CASSFAENTEAFF
once	TRBD1	TRBJ1-5	TRBV9	TGTGCCAGCAGCTCGGGACAGGGACTCTATAGCAATCAGCCCCAGCATTTT	CASSSGQGLYSNQPQHF
.	.	TRBJ1-3	TRBV19	TGTGCCAGTAGTAGGTCTAACTCTGGAAACACCATATATTTT	CASSRSNSGNTIYF
.	.	TRBJ1-1	TRBV6-1	TGTGCCAGCAGTGAATTCGTGGGGGTAGTAGCGAAAGCTTTCTTT	CASSEFVGVVAKAFF
.	TRBD1	TRBJ2-7	TRBV6-5	TGTGCCAGCAGTCCACGGACAGGTGCCTACGAGCAGTACTTC	CASSPRTGAYEQYF
.	.	TRBJ2-1	TRBV7-9	TGTGCCAGCAGCTTTAAAGGACTGATTGAGCAGTTCTTC	CASSFKGLIEQFF
.	.	TRBJ2-7	TRBV11-3	TGTGCCAGCAGCCCAGGGATAGGGGAAGGGTACGAGCAGTACTTC	CASSPGIGEGYEQYF
.	.	TRBJ2-1	TRBV3-1/TRBV3-2	TGTGCCAGCAGCCAGCGGGGACCCTACAATGAGCAGTTCTTC	CASSQRGPYNEQFF
.	.	TRBJ1-2	TRBV7-2	TGTGCCAGCAGCCCCGACAGGAGGTATGGCTACACCTTC	CASSPDRRYGYTF
once	.	TRBJ1-1	TRBV5-1	TGCGCCAGCAGTTGGGCCCCCGGGGCCGACCGACCTGAAGCTTTCTTT	CASSWAPGADRPEAFF
.	.	TRBJ1-2	TRBV14	TGTGCCAGCAGCCAAGAGCTCGGAAGCGGCTACACCTTC	CASSQELGSGYTF
.	.	TRBJ1-2	TRBV18	TGTGCCAGCTCACCACGGGCCACATCTAACTATGGCTACACCTTC	CASSPRATSNYGYTF
.	.	TRBJ2-3	TRBV4-3	TGCGCCAGCAGCCAAGACAGCTATGGTGCGCAGTATTTT	CASSQDSYGAQYF